What follows are 10 T cell receptor beta chains derived from one specimen sequenced in a study of early T cells in non-severe SARS-CoV-2 infection. MiXCR, applied by TCRdb to the 5' RACE reads, yields one record per CDR3 protein. The sample yields under 70,000 distinct CDR3 sequences, 10% to 15% seen once. The sample consisted of whole blood. The receptor set was obtained from an adult who was a healthcare worker with PCR-confirmed SARS-CoV-2 infection or an uninfected control (not recorded which).

The rearrangement links TRBV6-2 or TRBV6-3 to TRBJ2-5; 7 nucleotides line up with TRBD2. This CDR3 has 15 amino acids. V trimming: 2 bases; J trimming: 2 bases; junction bases outside the gene matches: 5. CDR1 is MNHEY, CDR2 SVGEGT, per germline. Written as DNA, the CDR3 is TGTGCCAGCAGTTACGGGGGACTAACACAAGAGACCCAGTACTTC. Its protein product is CASSYGGLTQETQYF.

V gene TRBV4-1 combines with J gene TRBJ2-2, with TRBD1 matching over 7 bases. The CDR3 consists of 17 residues. Trimming took 4 bases from V and 6 from J; bases not matched to a gene: 14. Germline CDR1 MGHRA, CDR2 YSYEKL. The CDR3 reads CASSPEADRLYSGELFF. The DNA of the CDR3 is TGCGCCAGCAGCCCCGAGGCGGACAGGCTTTATTCCGGGGAGCTGTTTTTT.

This clonotype was found a few times. The chain recombines TRBV11-2 with TRBJ2-3, with TRBD2 as a possible D gene (8 bases). Germline assignment: CDR1 SGHAT and CDR2 FQNNGV. CDR3 length: 16 amino acids. The V end lost 5 bases, the J end lost 0 bases, and 15 bases lay between the germline ends. The CDR3 DNA follows: TGTGCCAGCAGCCGGGAGGGGGCAACTAGCACAGATACGCAGTATTTT. It is translated as CASSREGATSTDTQYF.

V gene TRBV7-2 combines with J gene TRBJ2-1; a weak D match, TRBD2 (5 bases). V was pared by 4 bases and J by 6 bases, with 10 bases between. CDR1 is SGHTA, CDR2 FQGNSA, per germline. The CDR3 has 13 residues. The CDR3 DNA reads as TGTGCCAGCAGCTCCGGGAAATTCAATGAGCAGTTCTTC. Protein sequence: CASSSGKFNEQFF.

In this sample, this clonotype turned up a few times. V gene TRBV13 combines with J gene TRBJ1-4, with D tentatively TRBD1 (5 bases). Germline V CDR1 and CDR2: PRHDT, FYEKMQ (reference sequence). The CDR3 sequence is 15 residues long. V was cut by 4 bases and J by 3 bases, with 12 bases left in between. The CDR3 loop is CASSSAGRPNEKLFF. DNA for the CDR3: TGTGCCAGCAGCTCAGCAGGGAGGCCTAATGAAAAACTGTTTTTT.

V gene TRBV6-2 or TRBV6-3 combines with J gene TRBJ2-3; D might be TRBD2 (6 bases). V was shortened by 6 bases and J by 4 bases, with 11 bases between the two germline ends. Per the germline V gene, CDR1 is MNHEY and CDR2 is SVGEGT. The CDR3 runs 13 residues. CDR3 loop: CASRPGRPDTQYF. The CDR3 DNA follows: TGTGCCAGCAGGCCGGGGAGGCCAGATACGCAGTATTTT.

The sample holds many counts of this clonotype. The chain carries TRBV20-1 and TRBJ2-7, with D maybe TRBD1 (7 bases). Trimming left V 4 bases short and J 8 bases short, with 15 bases between. Germline V gene lookup returns CDR1 DFQATT and CDR2 SNEGSKA (reference sequence). CDR3 length: 12 amino acids. CDR3 bases: TGCAGTGCTAAATCCGGGGGACAGAAGCAGTACTTC. Protein: CSAKSGGQKQYF.

This clonotype was counted a few times. CDR3 sequence: CSVTGTGDEKLFF. CDR3 nucleotides: TGCAGCGTTACCGGGACAGGGGATGAAAAACTGTTTTTT. The V gene is TRBV29-1, the J gene TRBJ1-4; 10 bases are a match to TRBD1. Germline V gives CDR1 SQVTM, CDR2 ANQGSEA. Trimming removed 5 bases from V and 6 bases from J; junction bases left unmatched: 3. The CDR3 is 13 residues long.

This clonotype was observed a few times. This chain joins TRBV7-2 and TRBJ1-2; D not resolved. V was pared by 1 base and J by 8 bases, with 5 bases between. CDR1 and CDR2 from the germline V gene are SGHTA and FQGNSA. The CDR3 consists of 11 residues. Here the CDR3 reads CASSLVGGYTF. In DNA, the CDR3 is TGTGCCAGCAGCTTAGTTGGCGGCTACACCTTC.

In its sample, this clonotype was seen many times. V is TRBV10-3 and J is TRBJ2-1; D not resolved. Trimming left V 0 bases short and J 6 bases short, with 12 bases between. CDR3 length equals 15 residues. Germline V lookup: CDR1 ENHRY, CDR2 SYGVKD. The CDR3 protein is CAISESTSRGNEQFF. As DNA, the CDR3 is TGTGCCATCAGTGAGTCCACGTCACGAGGCAATGAGCAGTTCTTC.